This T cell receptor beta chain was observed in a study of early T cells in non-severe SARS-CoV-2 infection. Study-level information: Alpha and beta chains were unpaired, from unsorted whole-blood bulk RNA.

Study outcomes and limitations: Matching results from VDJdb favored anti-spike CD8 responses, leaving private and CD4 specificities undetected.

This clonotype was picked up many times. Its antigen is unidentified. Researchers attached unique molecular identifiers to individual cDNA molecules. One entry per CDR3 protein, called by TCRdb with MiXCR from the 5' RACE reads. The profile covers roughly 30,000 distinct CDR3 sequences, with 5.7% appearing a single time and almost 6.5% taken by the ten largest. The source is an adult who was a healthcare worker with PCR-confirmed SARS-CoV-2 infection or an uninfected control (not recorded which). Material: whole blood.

CDR3 sequence reads: CASSLEGGSGYEQYF. In nucleotides, the CDR3 is TGCGCCAGCAGCCTTGAAGGGGGAAGCGGGTACGAGCAGTACTTC. The chain has TRBV5-1 and TRBJ2-7; either TRBD1 or TRBD2 may supply D (6 bases each). The CDR3 is made up of 15 amino acids. The germline V and J ends were trimmed by 4 bases and 4 bases, with 18 bases remaining between them. The germline CDR1 and CDR2 sequences are SGHRS and YFSETQ.